In this sample, the clone carrying this T cell receptor beta chain turned up a few times. This record belongs to a study of blood T cells in healthy people across ages. PCR was performed a second time for about 7 to 11 cycles using a sample-barcoded 5' primer and a J-beta primer mix. All cDNA molecules were each tagged by a template-switch adaptor with 12 random nucleotides. Samples each returned at least 2.5 million CDR3-containing paired-end reads. TCRdb re-analysed the 5' RACE reads in MiXCR, keeping a single row per CDR3 protein. The sample holds about 840,000 distinct CDR3 sequences; almost 30% are singletons and the top ten take roughly a tenth. Germline CDR1 and CDR2: DFQATT and SNEGSKA (reference sequence). The CDR3 is 14 residues long. J lost 5 bases, V lost 3 bases, and 7 bases had no gene match. The sample also formed part of further work on T cells of mothers and their children. That publication notes: An overlap that was slightly higher, though non-significant, was seen in related mother-child pairs versus unrelated pairs.

Material for sequencing was blood. This rearrangement joins TRBV20-1 to TRBJ2-5; 9 positions match TRBD2. The TCR originated in a woman aged 40 to 49 in good health. Written as DNA, the CDR3 is TGCAGTGCTAGGGTAGCGGGGGAGGAGGAGACCCAGTACTTC. It codes for CSARVAGEEETQYF.